The clone carrying this T cell receptor beta chain was recorded a few times. The antigen is not known. Germline assignment: CDR1 MGHDK and CDR2 SYGVNS. V dropped 5 bases and J dropped 2 bases, with 9 bases sitting between them. This CDR3 is built from 13 residues. These data are taken from a study of cytomegalovirus exposure and HLA in healthy donors. Notes on the study in general: Most sequenced TCRs were rare (though some public TCRs occurred in many donors).

The PCR had 60 Vbeta and 13 Jbeta primers. Profiling relied on immunoSEQ multiplex PCR, and the TCRdb table lists in-frame clones only, not all of them. The sample records around 130,000 clones, about 8.6% being singletons. This sequence joins TRBV25-1 and TRBJ1-2, with a possible D match to TRBD1 (6 bases). The source of this sequence is a woman between 35 and 50 years old in good health and CMV-seropositive. The specimen was PBMCs. The CDR3 loop is CASSLGQNYGYTF. Here the CDR3 DNA reads TGTGCCAGCAGTCTTGGACAGAACTATGGCTACACCTTC.